This TCR beta chain was recovered during a study of regulatory T cells in long-lasting Graves disease. Study details: Graves' patients (newly diagnosed) had been on antithyroid drugs under 3 months.

Study-wide results and limits: TCR diversity was lower in persistent Graves' patients (versus newly diagnosed ones).

Indicated time point: newly diagnosed GD, antithyroid drugs for less than 3 months. Construction of the TCR library relied on RNA isolated from PBMCs. After removal of 4 bases from V and 5 bases from J, the junction contained 3 bases not matched to a gene. Germline V lookup: CDR1 SEHNR, CDR2 FQNEAQ (reference sequence). The CDR3 sequence is 15 residues long. The TCR beta library used iRepertoire HTBI primers with Arm-PCR amplification of CDR3. One entry per CDR3 protein, called by TCRdb with MiXCR from the multiplex PCR reads. The profile shows a few hundred thousand distinct CDR3 sequences, 15% to 20% of them singletons. This clonotype was seen repeatedly, ten times or more. What it binds is not known. Separately, the same data were catalogued under a study of T cells in Graves' hyperthyroidism and ophthalmopathy. That work states: When the TCR CDR3 underwent first-round RT-PCR, the HTBI primer set was used.

This sample comprised peripheral blood mononuclear cells (PBMCs), obtained at new diagnosis, from a patient treated with antithyroid drugs. The chain joins TRBV7-9 to TRBJ1-6, with 9 bases fitting TRBD1. This TCR was sampled from a man between 40 and 49 years old with Graves disease. In DNA form, the CDR3 reads TGTGCCAGCAGCTGGGGGGACAGGGATAATTCACCCCTCCACTTT. Translating it yields CASSWGDRDNSPLHF.